This T cell receptor beta chain was recovered during a study of blood T cell repertoires in COVID-19. Whole-study context: Samples came from the United States, Italy and Spain, spanning acute and convalescent COVID-19. PBMCs, B-cell-depleted T cells, or T cells provided the cDNA or gDNA that made up the material.

V shed 5 bases, J shed 5 bases, and the junction held 7 bases outside the gene matches. From germline, CDR1 is SGHVS and CDR2 FQNEAQ. The CDR3 totals 15 residues. In the original processing: Amplification of reference gene primers was used by the study to estimate nucleated cell counts. The method was immunoSEQ multiplex PCR; TCRdb's version includes in-frame clones alone and lacks a portion of them. Clone size and the V and J calls come from that table; the DNA yielded D and trimming. The table records over 200,000 clones, about 89% of them present only once. Sequenced sample: peripheral blood. The receptor was derived from a woman aged 40 to 49 with acute or convalescent COVID-19. This chain connects TRBV7-8 to TRBJ1-1; 11 bases agree with TRBD1. The CDR3 nucleotides read TGTGCCAGCAGCCAGTGGACAGGGGGCGATACTGAAGCTTTCTTT. Protein: CASSQWTGGDTEAFF.